This is a list of T cell receptor beta chains from one sample in a study of neurological immune-mediated disorders. A single record per CDR3 protein comes from TCRdb applying MiXCR to the 5' RACE reads. The data contain around 69,000 distinct CDR3 sequences, almost 3.5% of them singletons. Input material: PBMCs. Every receptor here comes from a man aged 40-50 years with multiple sclerosis. Each CDR3 is given with its conserved first and last residue. D genes are given only for firm matches. The size of a clone is reported for some rows only, either as once, few or many, or as a class for expanded clones.

CDR3 DNA	CDR3 protein	clone size	V gene	D gene	J gene
TGTGCCAGCAGCCAAGGGGCCTACAATGAGCAGTTCTTC	CASSQGAYNEQFF	many	TRBV6-5	.	TRBJ2-1
TGTGCCAGCAGCCAAGGGGTTCGGGCAGGGGGCGCCGGGGCCAACGTCCTGACTTTC	CASSQGVRAGGAGANVLTF	many	TRBV4-2	TRBD1	TRBJ2-6
TGCAGCGTTGCTTCCCGACTCACTGAAGCTTTCTTT	CSVASRLTEAFF	many	TRBV29-1	.	TRBJ1-1
TGCGCCAGCAGCTTGCAGGGTTACTCTGGAAACACCATATATTTT	CASSLQGYSGNTIYF	many	TRBV5-1	.	TRBJ1-3
TGTGCCAGCAGTGAAGAGGGCGGACAGGGGGCGCGCGGCTACACCTTC	CASSEEGGQGARGYTF	few	TRBV6-1	TRBD1	TRBJ1-2
TGTGCCAGCAGCTTAGACACCTACAATGAGCAGTTCTTC	CASSLDTYNEQFF	many	TRBV7-3	.	TRBJ2-1
TGTGCCAGCAGTTTAAGCGGGACAAGCTCCTACGAGCAGTACTTC	CASSLSGTSSYEQYF	few	TRBV27	.	TRBJ2-7
TGCGCCAGCAGCTTACTAGCGGGGAATACTAACAATGAGCAGTTCTTC	CASSLLAGNTNNEQFF	many	TRBV5-1	TRBD2	TRBJ2-1
TGTGCCAGCGGCCCGGGACATAACACTGAAGCTTTCTTT	CASGPGHNTEAFF	many	TRBV12-3/TRBV12-4	.	TRBJ1-1
TGTGCCAGCAGTCCCGGGACAGTCAATTCACCCCTCCACTTT	CASSPGTVNSPLHF	many	TRBV2	TRBD1	TRBJ1-6
TGTGCCAGCAGCCAAGAACTAGCGGGGGCCGTAGGAACTTTTACGCAGTATTTT	CASSQELAGAVGTFTQYF	many	TRBV4-2	TRBD2	TRBJ2-3
TGTGCCAGCAGTATGGGACAGGGCTACGAGCAGTACTTC	CASSMGQGYEQYF	many	TRBV12-3/TRBV12-4	TRBD1	TRBJ2-7
TGTGCCAGCAGCCAAGATTTGGACTGGGACCTATACGAGCAGTACTTC	CASSQDLDWDLYEQYF	many	TRBV3-1	.	TRBJ2-7
TGCAGTGCTAGACTGCCGGGACACGGCTACGAGCAGTACTTC	CSARLPGHGYEQYF	many	TRBV20-1	.	TRBJ2-7
TGTGCCAGCAGTTTACCGGGGAACACTGAAGCTTTCTTT	CASSLPGNTEAFF	few	TRBV12-3/TRBV12-4	.	TRBJ1-1
TGTGCCAGCAGTTACTCCGCGGCGGGACTGGAGGAGGGGGCCAACGTCCTGACTTTC	CASSYSAAGLEEGANVLTF	many	TRBV6-6	.	TRBJ2-6
TGTGCCAGCAAAGGGAATGAAAAACTGTTTTTT	CASKGNEKLFF	many	TRBV6-5	.	TRBJ1-4
TGTGCCAGCTGCCAGGGCGGATCTAACTATGGCTACACCTTC	CASCQGGSNYGYTF	many	TRBV6-5	.	TRBJ1-2
TGTGCCAGCAGAACCCCCTCGGGACTAGCGGGAGATAGTCGATCCTACGAGCAGTACTTC	CASRTPSGLAGDSRSYEQYF	many	TRBV7-2	TRBD2	TRBJ2-7
TGTGCCAGCAGCGTAGGAGATCCGAGGAGCACTGAAGCTTTCTTT	CASSVGDPRSTEAFF	many	TRBV9	.	TRBJ1-1
TGCAGTGCTAGAGATCGGCAGGGAGGTGGCCATCAGCCCCAGCATTTT	CSARDRQGGGHQPQHF	many	TRBV20-1	.	TRBJ1-5
TGTGCCAGCAGTTTAGCCGGCTACTACAATGAGCAGTTCTTC	CASSLAGYYNEQFF	many	TRBV12-3/TRBV12-4	.	TRBJ2-1
TGTGCCAGCAGTTACTCGTGGAGGATGAACACTGAAGCTTTCTTT	CASSYSWRMNTEAFF	many	TRBV6-5	.	TRBJ1-1
TGTGCCAGCAGCTTGGTCCAAGGGGGACCCGGGGAGCTGTTTTTT	CASSLVQGGPGELFF	many	TRBV7-8	.	TRBJ2-2
TGTGCCAGCAGCCCACAGGGGGCGACTGAAGCTTTCTTT	CASSPQGATEAFF	many	TRBV7-9	TRBD1	TRBJ1-1
TGTGCCTGGAGTGGCTCCGGGACTAGCTACGACGAGCAGTACTTC	CAWSGSGTSYDEQYF	few	TRBV30	TRBD2	TRBJ2-7
TGTGCCAGCAGCTTAGTTTTTCGCAAACGTGTTCCCTTACAGGGTCGTTCTAGCAATCAGCCCCAGCATTTT	CASSLVFRKRVPLQGRSSNQPQHF	.	TRBV7-9	.	TRBJ1-5
TGTGCCACCAGTGATAATGACGCCGGGACATTGACTGGCTACACCTTC	CATSDNDAGTLTGYTF	many	TRBV24-1	.	TRBJ1-2
TGTGCCAGCAGCTTGTCGACAGGGGTCTACGAGCAGTACTTC	CASSLSTGVYEQYF	many	TRBV5-6	TRBD1	TRBJ2-7
TGTGCCAGCAGCTTAGAGGGGGCTCTCTCTGGAAACACCATATATTTT	CASSLEGALSGNTIYF	many	TRBV7-9	TRBD1	TRBJ1-3
TGTGCCAGCAGTTACCGAGGGAGGGAAAAACTGTTTTTT	CASSYRGREKLFF	many	TRBV6-5	.	TRBJ1-4
TGTGCCAGCATCTCCGGGACAGGGGGTAAAGCCAAAAACATTCAGTACTTC	CASISGTGGKAKNIQYF	many	TRBV6-6	TRBD1	TRBJ2-4
TGTGCCAGCAGCCCTCGACTAGCGGGGGATAACTCCTACGAGCAGTACTTC	CASSPRLAGDNSYEQYF	many	TRBV12-3/TRBV12-4	TRBD2	TRBJ2-7
TGTGGGGCAGGGGGCCACACTGAAGCTTTCTTT	CGAGGHTEAFF	many	TRBV7-9	TRBD1	TRBJ1-1